The T cell receptor (beta chain) under discussion was sequenced for a study of T cells in Graves' hyperthyroidism and ophthalmopathy. The CDR3 is 16 residues long. Germline loops: CDR1 MNHEY, CDR2 SVGAGI. Trimming removed 2 bases at V and 3 bases at J, with 17 bases between. RNA transcripts gave rise to amplified TCR beta CDR3 regions. A first-round RT-PCR of the TCR CDR3 used the HTBI primer set. TCRdb re-called the multiplex PCR reads with MiXCR, one entry per CDR3 protein. Of 700,000 or so distinct CDR3 sequences in the sample, approximately 16% were seen once. The sequenced material came from blood. The chain links TRBV6-5 to TRBJ2-7, with D perhaps matching TRBD2 (6 bases). The sequence derives from a man between 18 and 29 years old with Graves' hyperthyroidism. Here the CDR3 DNA reads TGTGCCAGCAGTTACAGGGACTCTCGGAACGTCTACGAGCAGTACTTC. Amino acid sequence: CASSYRDSRNVYEQYF.